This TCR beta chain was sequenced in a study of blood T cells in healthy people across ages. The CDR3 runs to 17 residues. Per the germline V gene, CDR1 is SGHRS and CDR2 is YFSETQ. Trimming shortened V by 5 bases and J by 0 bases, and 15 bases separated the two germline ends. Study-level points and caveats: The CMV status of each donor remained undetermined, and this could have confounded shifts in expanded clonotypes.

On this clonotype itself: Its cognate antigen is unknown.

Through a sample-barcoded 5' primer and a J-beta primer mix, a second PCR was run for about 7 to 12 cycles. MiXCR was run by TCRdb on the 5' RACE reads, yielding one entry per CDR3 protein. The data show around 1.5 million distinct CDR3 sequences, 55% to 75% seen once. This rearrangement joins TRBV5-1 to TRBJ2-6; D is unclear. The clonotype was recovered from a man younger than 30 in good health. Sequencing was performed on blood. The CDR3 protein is CASRPGLKDSGANVLTF. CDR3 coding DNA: TGCGCCAGCAGGCCTGGCCTTAAGGACTCTGGGGCCAACGTCCTGACTTTC.